This T cell receptor (beta chain) was recovered during a study of blood T cell repertoires in COVID-19. Study-wide background: Acute-phase and convalescent COVID-19 samples originated in the United States, Italy and Spain.

The CDR3 has 13 amino acids. From germline, CDR1 is MNHEY and CDR2 SVGEGT. Trimming shortened V by 2 bases and J by 5 bases, and 7 bases separated the two germline ends. Original processing methods: Nucleated cell number was recorded as an estimate derived from reference gene primer amplification. Only in-frame clones appear in the TCRdb table, and some are missing; sequencing was by immunoSEQ multiplex PCR. The V and J calls and clone size are taken from that table; D and trimming were inferred from the DNA. The sample records about 240,000 clones, 86% being singletons. This clone was seen once. Participants were placed into cohorts based on the clinical history they reported.

This chain connects TRBV6-2 or TRBV6-3 to TRBJ2-1; D gene ambiguous. The sequenced sample was PBMCs or T cells enriched from blood (not recorded which). The TCR comes from a woman aged 40-49 years with acute COVID-19. The CDR3 coding sequence is TGTGCCAGCAGTTACCCCCTCGACAATGAGCAGTTCTTC. Amino acid sequence: CASSYPLDNEQFF.